Each of the 10 T cell receptor beta chains below was sequenced from the same sample in a study of blood T cell repertoires in COVID-19. The data were produced by immunoSEQ multiplex PCR, yet TCRdb's version contains in-frame clones alone and is incomplete. The sample consists of about 52,000 clones, 80% to 90% of them appearing once. The sample consisted of peripheral blood. The source is a man aged 65 to 85 with acute or convalescent COVID-19.

The chain links TRBV4-3 to TRBJ2-6, with D maybe TRBD2 (5 bases). V was trimmed by 1 base and J by 2 bases, leaving 9 bases between them. CDR3 length equals 16 residues. Germline V gives CDR1 LGHNA, CDR2 YSLEER. CDR3: CASSQGPGTGANVLTF. DNA for the CDR3: TGCGCCAGCAGCCAAGGTCCGGGGACTGGGGCCAACGTCCTGACTTTC.

The chain uses TRBV11-3 and TRBJ2-1; 8 bases are a match to TRBD1. CDR1 and CDR2 (germline): SGHNT, YENEEA. CDR3 length: 16 amino acids. Trimming took 0 bases from V and 7 from J; bases not matched to a gene: 8. CDR3 in DNA: TGTGCCAGCAGCTTAGATGGACAGGGATCGAGGAATGAGCAGTTCTTC. Translated, it gives CASSLDGQGSRNEQFF.

The V call is TRBV28, the J call TRBJ2-5; perhaps TRBD2 as D (6 bases). The CDR3 spans 13 residues. The V end was cut by 3 bases, the J end by 2 bases, with 7 bases between. Germline loops: CDR1 MDHEN, CDR2 SYDVKM. This chain's CDR3 is CASSLGGQETQYF. The CDR3, as DNA: TGTGCCAGCAGTTTGGGGGGACAAGAGACCCAGTACTTC.

The chain recombines TRBV3-1 (or the pseudogene TRBV3-2) with TRBJ2-3; 10 positions match TRBD2. CDR1 and CDR2 from the germline V gene are LGHDT and YNNKEL (reference sequence). The J segment lost 5 bases and the V segment lost 3 bases, leaving 8 bases of the junction unmatched. The CDR3 covers 16 residues. The CDR3 coding sequence is TGTGCCAGCAGCCAGCCCAGCGGGAGGGCGGTAGATACGCAGTATTTT. Translation: CASSQPSGRAVDTQYF.

This clone occurred once. The CDR3 DNA sequence: TGTGCCAGCAGTTTTGACAGTTCCTACGAGCAGTACTTC. Translated: CASSFDSSYEQYF. The chain employs TRBV12-3 or TRBV12-4 and TRBJ2-7; maybe TRBD1 (5 bases). The CDR3 has 13 residues. Trimming took off 3 bases at V and 1 base at J, with 7 bases between the two ends.

V usage is TRBV6-2 or TRBV6-3 and J usage is TRBJ1-4, with no clear D. V was cut by 5 bases and J by 8 bases, with 12 bases left in between. The germline gives CDR1 MNHEY, CDR2 SVGEGT. This CDR3 spans 13 amino acids. DNA for the CDR3: TGTGCCAGCAGTGGCCACACAGAAGAAAAACTGTTTTTT. Amino acids: CASSGHTEEKLFF.

The chain uses TRBV7-2 and TRBJ1-6, with TRBD1 as a possible D gene (5 bases). The CDR3 is 14 residues long. Trimming cost V 4 bases and J 11 bases, with 15 bases left between them. Germline V gene data show CDR1 as SGHTA and CDR2 as FQGNSA. The CDR3 reads CASSSLRDGAPLHF. CDR3 nucleotides: TGTGCCAGCAGCTCCCTCAGGGATGGGGCACCCCTCCACTTT.

The V gene is TRBV24-1, the J gene TRBJ2-7; the match to TRBD1 covers 9 bases. The CDR3 spans 16 residues. Germline trimming cut 4 bases from V and 4 bases from J; bases unmatched to any gene: 10. CDR1 is KGHDR and CDR2 is SFDVKD in the germline V gene. The CDR3 DNA reads TGTGCCACCAGTGAAACCTCGACAGGGGGAGGGTACGAGCAGTACTTC. It encodes CATSETSTGGGYEQYF.

This clone was picked up a small number of times. V is TRBV30 and J is TRBJ2-4, with a possible D match to TRBD2 (6 bases). Germline-derived CDR1 and CDR2 are GTSNPN and SVGIG (reference sequence). V was clipped by 3 bases and J by 1 base, with 19 bases between them. CDR3 length equals 17 residues. CDR3 region: CAWSTGQPGSAKNIQYF. The DNA for the CDR3 is TGTGCCTGGAGCACAGGCCAGCCCGGGAGCGCCAAAAACATTCAGTACTTC.

The chain has TRBV23-1 and TRBJ2-1, with 9 bases identical to TRBD1. TRBV23-1 is classed as an ORF, of uncertain function. The V segment lost 0 bases and the J segment 7 bases; nucleotides outside the gene matches: 10. This CDR3 comprises 17 residues. This chain's CDR3 is CASSQSMSGQGRNEQFF. In DNA form, the CDR3 reads TGCGCCAGCAGTCAATCTATGTCCGGACAGGGGAGGAATGAGCAGTTCTTC.